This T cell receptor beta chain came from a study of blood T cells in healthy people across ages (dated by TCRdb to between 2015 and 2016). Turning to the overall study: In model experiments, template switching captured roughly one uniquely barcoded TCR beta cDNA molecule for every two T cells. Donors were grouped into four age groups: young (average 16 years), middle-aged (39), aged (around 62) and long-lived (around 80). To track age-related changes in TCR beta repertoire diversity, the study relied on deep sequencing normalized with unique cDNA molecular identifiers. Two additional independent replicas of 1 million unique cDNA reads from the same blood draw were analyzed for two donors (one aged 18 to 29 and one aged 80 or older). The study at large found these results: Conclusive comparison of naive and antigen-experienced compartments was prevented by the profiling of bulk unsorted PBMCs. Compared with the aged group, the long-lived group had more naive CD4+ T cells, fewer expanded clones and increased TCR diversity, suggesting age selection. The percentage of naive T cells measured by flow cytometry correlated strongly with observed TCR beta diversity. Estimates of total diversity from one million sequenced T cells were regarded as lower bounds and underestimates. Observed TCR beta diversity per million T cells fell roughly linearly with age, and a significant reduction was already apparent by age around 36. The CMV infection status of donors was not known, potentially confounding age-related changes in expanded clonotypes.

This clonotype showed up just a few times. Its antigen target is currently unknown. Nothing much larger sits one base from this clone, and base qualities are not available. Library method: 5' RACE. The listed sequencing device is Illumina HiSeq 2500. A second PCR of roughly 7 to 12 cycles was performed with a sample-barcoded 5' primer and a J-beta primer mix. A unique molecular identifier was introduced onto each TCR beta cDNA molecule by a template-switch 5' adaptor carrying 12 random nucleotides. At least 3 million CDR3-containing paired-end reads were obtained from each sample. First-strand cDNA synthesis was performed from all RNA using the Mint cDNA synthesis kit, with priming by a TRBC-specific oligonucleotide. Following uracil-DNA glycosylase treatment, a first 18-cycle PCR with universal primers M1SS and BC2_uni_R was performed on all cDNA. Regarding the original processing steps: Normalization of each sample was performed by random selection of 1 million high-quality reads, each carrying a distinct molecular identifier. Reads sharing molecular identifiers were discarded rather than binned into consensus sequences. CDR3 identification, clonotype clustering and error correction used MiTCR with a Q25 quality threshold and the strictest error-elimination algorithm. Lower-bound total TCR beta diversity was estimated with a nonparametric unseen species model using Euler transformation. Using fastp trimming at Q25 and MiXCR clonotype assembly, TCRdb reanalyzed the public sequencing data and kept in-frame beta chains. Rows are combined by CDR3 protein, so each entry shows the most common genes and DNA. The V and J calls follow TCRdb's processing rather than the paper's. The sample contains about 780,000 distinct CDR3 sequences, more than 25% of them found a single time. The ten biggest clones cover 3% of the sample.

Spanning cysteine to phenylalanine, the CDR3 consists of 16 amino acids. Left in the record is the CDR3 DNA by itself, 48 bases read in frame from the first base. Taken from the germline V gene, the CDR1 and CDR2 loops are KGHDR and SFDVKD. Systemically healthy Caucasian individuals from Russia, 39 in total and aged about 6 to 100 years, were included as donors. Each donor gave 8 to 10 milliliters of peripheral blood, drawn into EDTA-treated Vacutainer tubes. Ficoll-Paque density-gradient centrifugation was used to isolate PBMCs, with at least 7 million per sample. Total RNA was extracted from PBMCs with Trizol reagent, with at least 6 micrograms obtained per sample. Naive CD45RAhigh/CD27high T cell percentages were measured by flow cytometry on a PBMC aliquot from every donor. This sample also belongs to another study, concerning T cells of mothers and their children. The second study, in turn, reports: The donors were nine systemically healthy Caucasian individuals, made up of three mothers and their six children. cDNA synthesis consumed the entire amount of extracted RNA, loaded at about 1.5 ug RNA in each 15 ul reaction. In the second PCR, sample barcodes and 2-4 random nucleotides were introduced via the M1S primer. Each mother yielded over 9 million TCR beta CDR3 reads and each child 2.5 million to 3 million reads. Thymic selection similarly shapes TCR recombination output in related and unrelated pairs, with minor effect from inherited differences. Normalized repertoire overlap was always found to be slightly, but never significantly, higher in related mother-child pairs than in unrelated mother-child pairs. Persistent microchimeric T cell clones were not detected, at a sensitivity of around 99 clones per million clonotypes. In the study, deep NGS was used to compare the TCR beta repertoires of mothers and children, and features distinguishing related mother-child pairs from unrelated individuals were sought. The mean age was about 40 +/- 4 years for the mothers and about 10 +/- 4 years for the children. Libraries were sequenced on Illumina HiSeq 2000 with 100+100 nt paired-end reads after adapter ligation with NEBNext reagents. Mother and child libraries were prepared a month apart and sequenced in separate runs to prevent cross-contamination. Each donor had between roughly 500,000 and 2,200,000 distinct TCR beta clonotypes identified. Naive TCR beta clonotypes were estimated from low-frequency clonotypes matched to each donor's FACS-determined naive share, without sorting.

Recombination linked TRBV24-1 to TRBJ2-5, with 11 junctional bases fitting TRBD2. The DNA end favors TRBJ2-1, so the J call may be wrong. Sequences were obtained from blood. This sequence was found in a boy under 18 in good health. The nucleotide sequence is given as TGTGCCACCAGTGATGTAGCGGGGGGGGGATTGGATGAGCAGTTCTTC. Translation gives CATSDVAGGGLDEQFF.